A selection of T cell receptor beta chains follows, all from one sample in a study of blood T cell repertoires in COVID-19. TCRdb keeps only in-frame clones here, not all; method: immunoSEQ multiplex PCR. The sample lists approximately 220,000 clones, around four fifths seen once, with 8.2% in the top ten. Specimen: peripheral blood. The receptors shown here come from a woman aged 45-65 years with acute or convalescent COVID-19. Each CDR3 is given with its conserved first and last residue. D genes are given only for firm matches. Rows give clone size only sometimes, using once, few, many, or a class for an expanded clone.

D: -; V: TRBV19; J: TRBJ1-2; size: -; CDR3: CASSNKAGRDYGYTF; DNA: TGTGCCAGTAGTAATAAGGCGGGCCGGGACTATGGCTACACCTTC
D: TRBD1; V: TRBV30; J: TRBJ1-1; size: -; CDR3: CAWTGQANTEAFF; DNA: TGTGCCTGGACCGGACAGGCGAACACTGAAGCTTTCTTT
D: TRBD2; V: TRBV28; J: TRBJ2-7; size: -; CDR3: CASRLAGGLYEQYF; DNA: TGTGCCAGCAGGCTAGCGGGAGGCCTCTACGAGCAGTACTTC
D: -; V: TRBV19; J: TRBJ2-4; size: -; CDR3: CASSIDRGGTDLAKNIQYF; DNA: TGTGCCAGTAGTATAGATCGTGGGGGGACTGACTTAGCCAAAAACATTCAGTACTTC
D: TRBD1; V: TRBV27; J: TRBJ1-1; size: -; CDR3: CASSPSTGGMNTEAFF; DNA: TGTGCCAGCAGTCCCTCGACAGGGGGGATGAACACTGAAGCTTTCTTT
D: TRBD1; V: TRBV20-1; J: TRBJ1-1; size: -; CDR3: CSADRGTEAFF; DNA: TGCAGTGCGGACAGGGGCACTGAAGCTTTCTTT
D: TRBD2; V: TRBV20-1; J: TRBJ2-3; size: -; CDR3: CSASREEGDTQYF; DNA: TGCAGTGCTAGTCGGGAGGAAGGGGATACGCAGTATTTT
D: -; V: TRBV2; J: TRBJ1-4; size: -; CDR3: CASSGTGVGEKLFF; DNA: TGTGCCAGCAGTGGTACCGGGGTGGGGGAAAAACTGTTTTTT
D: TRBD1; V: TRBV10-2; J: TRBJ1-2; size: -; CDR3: CASSIDQQGYGYTF; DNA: TGCGCCAGCAGCATCGATCAACAGGGGTACGGCTACACCTTC
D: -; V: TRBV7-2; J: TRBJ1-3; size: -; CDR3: CASSSQQGSGNTIYF; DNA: TGTGCCAGCAGCTCTCAACAGGGCTCTGGAAACACCATATATTTT
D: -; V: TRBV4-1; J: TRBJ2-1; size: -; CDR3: CASRGDLYRNEQFF; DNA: TGCGCCAGCAGAGGGGATCTGTACAGGAATGAGCAGTTCTTC
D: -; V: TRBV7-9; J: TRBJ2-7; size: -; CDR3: CASSRNRESSYEQYF; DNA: TGTGCCAGCAGCCGGAACAGGGAAAGCTCCTACGAGCAGTACTTC
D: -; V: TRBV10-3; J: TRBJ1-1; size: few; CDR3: CAISEQGPSNTEAFF; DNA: TGTGCCATCAGTGAACAGGGTCCGTCGAACACTGAAGCTTTCTTT
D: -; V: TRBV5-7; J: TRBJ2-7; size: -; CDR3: CASSFGIFTYEQYF; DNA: TGTGCCAGCAGCTTCGGGATCTTCACCTACGAGCAGTACTTC
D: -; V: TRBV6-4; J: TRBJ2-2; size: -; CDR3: CASSEQYPGELFF; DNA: TGTGCCAGCAGTGAGCAGTATCCCGGGGAGCTGTTTTTT
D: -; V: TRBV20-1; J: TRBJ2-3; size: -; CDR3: CSASFQSTDTQYF; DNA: TGCAGTGCTAGTTTCCAGTCCACAGATACGCAGTATTTT
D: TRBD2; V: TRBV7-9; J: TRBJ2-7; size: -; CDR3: CASSLPAGAYEQYF; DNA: TGTGCCAGCAGCTTACCCGCGGGGGCCTACGAGCAGTACTTC
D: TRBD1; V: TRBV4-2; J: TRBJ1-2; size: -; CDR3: CASSQDSDRGLDYGYTF; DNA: TGTGCCAGCAGCCAAGACTCGGACAGGGGGCTAGACTATGGCTACACCTTC
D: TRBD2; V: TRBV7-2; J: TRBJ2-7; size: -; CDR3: CASSSGLAGGGQYF; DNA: TGTGCCAGCAGCTCGGGACTAGCGGGAGGAGGGCAGTACTTC
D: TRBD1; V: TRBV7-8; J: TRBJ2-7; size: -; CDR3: CASSLGQGAAYEQYF; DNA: TGTGCCAGCAGCCTGGGACAGGGGGCGGCCTACGAGCAGTACTTC
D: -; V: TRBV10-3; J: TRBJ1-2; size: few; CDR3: CAISDGINYGYTF; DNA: TGTGCCATCAGTGACGGTATTAACTATGGCTACACCTTC
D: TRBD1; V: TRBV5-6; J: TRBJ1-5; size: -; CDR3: CASSLGGTGYGQPQHF; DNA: TGTGCCAGCAGCTTGGGGGGGACAGGGTACGGTCAGCCCCAGCATTTT
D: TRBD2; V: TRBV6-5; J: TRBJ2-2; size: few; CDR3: CAIGLRGSDTGELFF; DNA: TGTGCCATCGGATTGCGGGGGAGCGACACCGGGGAGCTGTTTTTT
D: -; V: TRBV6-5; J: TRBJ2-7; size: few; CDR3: CAARGSPTYEQYF; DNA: TGTGCCGCCAGGGGTTCGCCTACCTACGAGCAGTACTTC
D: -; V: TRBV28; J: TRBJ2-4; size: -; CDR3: CASSLTQTRDIQYF; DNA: TGTGCCAGCAGTTTGACTCAAACGAGGGACATTCAGTACTTC
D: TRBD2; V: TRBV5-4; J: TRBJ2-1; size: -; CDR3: CASSLGLASDNEQFF; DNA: TGTGCCAGCAGCTTGGGACTAGCTTCGGACAATGAGCAGTTCTTC
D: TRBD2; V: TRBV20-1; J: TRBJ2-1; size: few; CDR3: CSASKVASGRYNEQFF; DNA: TGCAGTGCTAGTAAGGTGGCTAGCGGGAGGTACAATGAGCAGTTCTTC
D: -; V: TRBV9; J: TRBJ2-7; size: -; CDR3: CASSPPEAGVSYEQYF; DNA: TGTGCCAGCAGCCCGCCCGAGGCGGGTGTTTCCTACGAGCAGTACTTC
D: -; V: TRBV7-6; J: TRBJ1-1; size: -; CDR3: CASSLVYEAVTEAFF; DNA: TGTGCCAGCAGCTTAGTATATGAGGCAGTCACTGAAGCTTTCTTT
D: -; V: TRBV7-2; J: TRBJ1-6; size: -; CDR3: CASSLGGGNNSPLHF; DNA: TGTGCCAGCTCGCTCGGGGGAGGGAATAATTCACCCCTCCACTTT
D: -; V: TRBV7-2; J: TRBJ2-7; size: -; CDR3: CASSSAAIGSYEQYF; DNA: TGTGCCAGCAGCTCCGCGGCGATCGGGTCCTACGAGCAGTACTTC
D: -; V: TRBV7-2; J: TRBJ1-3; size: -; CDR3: CASRSGGNSGNTIYF; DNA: TGTGCCAGCAGATCGGGAGGGAACTCTGGAAACACCATATATTTT
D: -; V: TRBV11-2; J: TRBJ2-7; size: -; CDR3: CASSLRTDVSYEQYF; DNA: TGTGCCAGCAGCCTGCGGACAGACGTCTCCTACGAGCAGTACTTC
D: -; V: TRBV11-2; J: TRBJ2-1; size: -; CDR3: CASSPAGSSYNEQFF; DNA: TGTGCCAGCAGCCCCGCGGGGAGCTCCTACAATGAGCAGTTCTTC
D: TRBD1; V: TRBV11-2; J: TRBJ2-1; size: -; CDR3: CASSSRQGTNEQFF; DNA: TGTGCCAGCAGCTCCCGACAGGGTACGAATGAGCAGTTCTTC
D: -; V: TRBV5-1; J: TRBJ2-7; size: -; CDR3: CASSLGEWAYEQYF; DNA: TGCGCCAGCAGCTTAGGGGAATGGGCTTACGAGCAGTACTTC